These 20 T cell receptor beta chains originate from one sample sequenced in a study of blood T cell repertoires in COVID-19. The method was immunoSEQ multiplex PCR; TCRdb's version includes in-frame clones alone and lacks a portion of them. The table has over 200,000 clones, about 87% seen once. The sequenced material came from PBMCs or T cells enriched from blood (not recorded which). Receptor source: a woman aged 25 to 39 who had been exposed to COVID-19.

The chain links TRBV2 to TRBJ1-4; a weak D match, TRBD1 (5 bases). The germline V gene encodes CDR1 SNHLY and CDR2 FYNNEI. The CDR3 spans 15 residues. V gave up 2 bases and J gave up 8 bases, with 15 bases separating them. The CDR3 spells CASSEQGGRREKLFF. DNA for the CDR3: TGTGCCAGCAGTGAACAGGGAGGGAGGCGGGAAAAACTGTTTTTT.

The genes are TRBV11-3 and TRBJ2-7; D gene uncertain. V was clipped by 1 base and J by 0 bases, with 10 bases between them. In germline, CDR1 is SGHNT, CDR2 YENEEA. The CDR3 totals 15 residues. The CDR3 nucleotides are TGTGCCAGCAGCTTAGGGCAGGCGAGCTCCTACGAGCAGTACTTC. Translating it yields CASSLGQASSYEQYF.

The CDR3 nucleotides are TGTGCCAGCAGCACCTACGGGTACACAGATACGCAGTATTTT. Translating it yields CASSTYGYTDTQYF. The V and J genes are TRBV7-3 and TRBJ2-3; D is unresolved. Trimming removed 5 bases at V and 2 bases at J, with 11 bases between. Germline loops: CDR1 SGHTA, CDR2 FQGTGA. CDR3 length: 14 residues.

As regards this clone: The same CDR3 can be traced to other DNA sequences in this sample. The chain couples TRBV3-1 (or the pseudogene TRBV3-2) to TRBJ2-3; unclear D gene. Germline values: CDR1 LGHDT, CDR2 YNNKEL (reference sequence). V lost 0 bases to trimming and J lost 4 bases, with 5 bases between them. The CDR3 has 13 residues. The chain's CDR3 is CASSQDLPDTQYF. CDR3 sequence (DNA): TGTGCCAGCAGCCAAGACCTCCCAGATACGCAGTATTTT.

The chain links TRBV2 to TRBJ2-5, with unresolved D. The CDR3 is 13 residues long. V lost 2 bases, J lost 4 bases, and 8 bases lay in between. Germline V gives CDR1 SNHLY, CDR2 FYNNEI. DNA of the CDR3: TGTGCCAGCAGTGAAAATAGTATAGAGACCCAGTACTTC. This codes for CASSENSIETQYF.

This clone has a handful of counts. The V gene is TRBV5-5, the J gene TRBJ2-7, with 10 bases that match TRBD2. The germline gives CDR1 SGHKS, CDR2 YYEKEE (reference sequence). V lost 1 base, J lost 3 bases, and 4 bases stayed unmatched. The CDR3 extends over 15 amino acids. CDR3: CASSLWASGGYEQYF. In DNA, the CDR3 is TGTGCCAGCAGCTTGTGGGCTAGCGGGGGCTACGAGCAGTACTTC.

The rearrangement joins TRBV5-1 to TRBJ2-1; no clear D gene. Per germline, CDR1 SGHRS and CDR2 YFSETQ. This CDR3 is built from 14 residues. V lost 4 bases, J lost 5 bases, and 13 bases lay in between. In nucleotides, the CDR3 is TGCGCCAGCAGCCCCGAGGCACCAGACAATGAGCAGTTCTTC. Residues: CASSPEAPDNEQFF.

The J gene is TRBJ1-2, the V gene TRBV7-9; possible D gene TRBD1, 5 bases. Trimming left V 5 bases short and J 4 bases short, with 11 bases between. The CDR3 sequence is 13 residues long. Germline V gene lookup returns CDR1 SEHNR and CDR2 FQNEAQ (reference sequence). The CDR3 reads CASSPDRFYGYTF. For the CDR3, the DNA is TGTGCCAGCAGCCCTGACAGATTCTATGGCTACACCTTC.

The chain carries TRBV29-1 and TRBJ1-2; D remains unclear. The CDR3 contains 11 residues. V shed 7 bases and J shed 0 bases, with 6 bases lying between them. The germline V gene has CDR1 SQVTM and CDR2 ANQGSEA. CDR3 sequence reads: CSGEANYGYTF. Here the CDR3 DNA reads TGCAGCGGAGAGGCTAACTATGGCTACACCTTC.

V usage is TRBV15 and J usage is TRBJ2-7; 10 nucleotides match TRBD2. Trimming removed 1 base from V and 5 bases from J; junction bases left unmatched: 11. Germline V lookup: CDR1 LNHNV, CDR2 YYDKDF (reference sequence). CDR3 length equals 17 residues. The CDR3 DNA follows: TGTGCCACCAGCAGAGGGGGTCTAGCGGGAGCAACCCACGAGCAGTACTTC. Its translation is CATSRGGLAGATHEQYF.

This chain connects TRBV5-1 to TRBJ1-2; possible D gene TRBD1, 6 bases. V shed 4 bases and J shed 8 bases, with 15 bases lying between them. This CDR3 comprises 13 residues. The germline gives CDR1 SGHRS, CDR2 YFSETQ. Here the CDR3 reads CASSEQGAAGYTF. The CDR3 DNA reads TGCGCCAGCAGCGAACAGGGTGCTGCCGGCTACACCTTC.

J is TRBJ1-1 and V is TRBV11-2; D may be TRBD1 (5 bases). The CDR3 has 13 residues. Trimming pared 8 bases from V and 5 bases from J, leaving 15 bases between. The germline V gene has CDR1 SGHAT and CDR2 FQNNGV. In nucleotides, the CDR3 is TGTGCCAGCTATAAGGCGGGGGGGACTGAAGCTTTCTTT. This gives the protein CASYKAGGTEAFF.

As for this clone: The sample carries other DNA sequences with the same CDR3. This chain connects TRBV5-1 to TRBJ2-1; tentative D call: TRBD2 (5 bases). Germline V gene sequence: CDR1 SGHRS, CDR2 YFSETQ. V lost 4 bases to trimming and J lost 8 bases, with 19 bases between them. The CDR3 has 15 amino acids. The CDR3 sequence is CASSRGLEVVHEQFF. CDR3 nucleotides: TGCGCCAGCAGCCGAGGACTGGAGGTCGTGCATGAGCAGTTCTTC.

The genes are TRBV4-1 and TRBJ2-1, with TRBD2 matching 7 bases. V trimming: 4 bases; J trimming: 10 bases; junction bases outside the gene matches: 19. This CDR3 spans 17 amino acids. The germline CDR1 and CDR2 sequences are MGHRA and YSYEKL. This CDR3 is CASSPLPGSSGGREQFF. The CDR3 DNA sequence: TGCGCCAGCAGCCCGCTTCCCGGGTCCAGTGGCGGGAGAGAGCAGTTCTTC.

This rearrangement joins TRBV19 to TRBJ1-5; D gene uncertain. This CDR3 is 16 amino acids long. The V end was cut by 0 bases, the J end by 1 base, with 10 bases between. Germline CDR1 and CDR2: LNHDA and SQIVND (reference sequence). This chain's CDR3 is CASSIDAPSSNQPQHF. CDR3 DNA: TGTGCCAGTAGTATAGATGCGCCAAGCAGCAATCAGCCCCAGCATTTT.

This chain links TRBV3-1 (or the pseudogene TRBV3-2) with TRBJ2-7, with D possibly TRBD2 on 6 matching bases. The CDR3 spans 15 residues. Trimming took off 0 bases at V and 6 bases at J, with 15 bases between the two ends. The germline gives CDR1 LGHDT, CDR2 YNNKEL (reference sequence). The CDR3 DNA follows: TGTGCCAGCAGCCAAGATCCGACTAGTATGGTCGAGCAGTACTTC. As protein: CASSQDPTSMVEQYF.

J is TRBJ2-5 and V is TRBV27; D might be TRBD1 (5 bases). Germline V lookup: CDR1 MNHEY, CDR2 SMNVEV (reference sequence). The V end was cut by 4 bases, the J end by 2 bases, with 11 bases between. CDR3 length: 14 amino acids. CDR3 nucleotide sequence: TGTGCCAGCAGTTCCCTGAGGACACAAGAGACCCAGTACTTC. Its translation: CASSSLRTQETQYF.

The chain's CDR3 is CSASSLAGTYEQYF. The CDR3 DNA reads TGCAGTGCTAGTAGTCTAGCGGGGACCTACGAGCAGTACTTC. This rearrangement joins TRBV20-1 to TRBJ2-7, with 9 bases fitting TRBD2. CDR1 and CDR2 from the germline V gene are DFQATT and SNEGSKA (reference sequence). The V segment lost 3 bases and the J segment 2 bases; nucleotides outside the gene matches: 5. The CDR3 is 14 residues long.

In this sample, this clone turned up a few times. The chain joins TRBV7-9 to TRBJ1-2; 7 positions match TRBD1. The CDR3 is 13 amino acids. Trimming cost V 1 base and J 5 bases; bases outside gene matches: 1. CDR1 SEHNR and CDR2 FQNEAQ come from the germline V gene (reference sequence). CDR3 sequence (DNA): TGTGCCAGCAGCTTAGAGGGGGCTTATGGCTACACCTTC. It specifies CASSLEGAYGYTF. The full variable domain, its missing parts supplied by reference TRBV7-9 and TRBJ1-2, is DTGVSQNPRHKITKRGQNVTFRCDPISEHNRLYWYRQTLGQGPEFLTYFQNEAQLEKSRLLSDRFSAERPKGSFSTLEIQRTEQGDSAMYLCASSLEGAYGYTFGSGTRLTVV.

For the CDR3, the DNA is TGTGCCAGCAGTAATCAGGACAGGGTGACCTACGAGCAGTACTTC. Translated: CASSNQDRVTYEQYF. The V and J genes are TRBV6-5 and TRBJ2-7; 8 bases map to TRBD1. The V gene end was trimmed by 5 bases and the J gene end by 2 bases; junction bases not matched to a gene: 8. CDR1 and CDR2 from the germline V gene are MNHEY and SVGAGI. The CDR3 extends over 15 amino acids.